The TCR beta chain described here comes from a study of T-cell memory formation after mild COVID-19. Study in general: Each donor largely had its own TCR clusters. Overall study results and limits: Clones from the second wave (peaking day 37) had unconfirmed SARS-CoV-2 specificity. Clones contracting over day 15 to 85 were CD4/CD8 balanced, with later expanders leaning CD4+. CD8+ contracting clones occupied EMRA, while CD4+ ones occupied mainly CM and EM.

Trimming left V 5 bases short and J 4 bases short, with 16 bases between. The CDR3 extends over 15 amino acids. Germline CDR1 reads SGHNT; CDR2 reads YENEEA. MiXCR, run by TCRdb on the 5' RACE reads, gives a single entry per CDR3 protein. Counted here are about 470,000 distinct CDR3 sequences, roughly 20% occurring once; the ten biggest clones make up approximately 13%. This clonotype showed up just a few times. Its antigen remains unknown. This rearrangement joins TRBV11-3 to TRBJ2-3, with D perhaps matching TRBD1 or TRBD2 (5 bases each). Material: PBMCs or a T cell subset sorted from them (not recorded which). The TCR was taken from an adult woman who had mild COVID-19 (a few samples of this study predate the infection). Cell type and time point are not known. CDR3 protein: CASSPSAGRADTQYF. In DNA form, the CDR3 reads TGTGCCAGCAGCCCCTCCGCAGGGCGGGCAGATACGCAGTATTTT.